This T cell receptor beta chain comes out of a study of shared clonotypes between healthy human individuals. On the study more broadly: Donors, aged 18 to 49, were two women and three men.

Note on this clone: Its antigen is as yet unknown.

Study findings and constraints: The represented genetic and exposure-history diversity was limited by the small number of donors. How much donors shared clonotypes was expected to be affected by sequencing depth.

The germline CDR1 and CDR2 sequences are MNHEY and SMNVEV (reference sequence). The CDR3 spans 15 residues. Trimming took 5 bases from V and 5 from J; bases not matched to a gene: 9. Only in-frame clones appear in the TCRdb table, and some are missing; sequencing was by immunoSEQ multiplex PCR. Of 650,000 to 800,000 clones listed, 72% are singletons. Sequencing was done on a sample of memory CD4+ T cells sorted from blood. Subset described: CD45RA-negative fraction. The source is a woman aged 25-40 years in good health. The J gene is TRBJ1-1, the V gene TRBV27, with 9 bases lining up with TRBD1. This CDR3 reads CASSNTGGAGTEAFF. The DNA for the CDR3 is TGTGCCAGCAGTAATACAGGGGGCGCGGGGACTGAAGCTTTCTTT.